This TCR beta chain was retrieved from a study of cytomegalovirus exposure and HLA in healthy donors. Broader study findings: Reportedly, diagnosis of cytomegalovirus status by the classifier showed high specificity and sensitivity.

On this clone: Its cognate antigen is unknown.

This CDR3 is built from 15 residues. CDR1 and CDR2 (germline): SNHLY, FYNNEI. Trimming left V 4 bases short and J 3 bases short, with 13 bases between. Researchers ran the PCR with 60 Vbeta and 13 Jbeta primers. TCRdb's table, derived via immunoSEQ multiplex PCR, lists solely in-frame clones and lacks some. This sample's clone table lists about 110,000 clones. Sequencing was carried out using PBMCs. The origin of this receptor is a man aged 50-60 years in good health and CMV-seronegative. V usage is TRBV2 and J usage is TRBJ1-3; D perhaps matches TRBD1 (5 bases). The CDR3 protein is CASSGSGGSGNTIYF. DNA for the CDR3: TGTGCCAGCAGTGGTTCCGGGGGGAGTGGAAACACCATATATTTT.